Included here is one T cell receptor (beta chain) sequence, with context. Trimming stripped 4 bases from V and 0 bases from J, with 17 bases between. This CDR3 has 17 residues. Source study methods: The assay estimated nucleated cells by amplifying reference gene primers. The method was immunoSEQ multiplex PCR; TCRdb's version includes in-frame clones alone and lacks a portion of them. The DNA gave D and trimming, while V, J and clone size come from that table. The sample yields about 230,000 clones, roughly 80% seen once. The data were obtained in a study of blood T cell repertoires in COVID-19. Study as a whole: Italy, Spain and the United States were the sources of the convalescent and acute COVID-19 samples. Nucleic acid was either cDNA or gDNA, and it came from T cells, B-cell-depleted T cells, or PBMCs.

This TCR derives from a woman in her seventies with active or convalescent COVID-19. Sequenced: peripheral blood. The V gene is TRBV5-7, the J gene TRBJ1-5, with D perhaps TRBD1 (5 bases). TRBV5-7 is annotated as an ORF whose role is uncertain. The CDR3 reads CASSRLTALDSNQPQHF. CDR3 DNA: TGTGCCAGCAGCCGACTGACAGCTCTAGATAGCAATCAGCCCCAGCATTTT.